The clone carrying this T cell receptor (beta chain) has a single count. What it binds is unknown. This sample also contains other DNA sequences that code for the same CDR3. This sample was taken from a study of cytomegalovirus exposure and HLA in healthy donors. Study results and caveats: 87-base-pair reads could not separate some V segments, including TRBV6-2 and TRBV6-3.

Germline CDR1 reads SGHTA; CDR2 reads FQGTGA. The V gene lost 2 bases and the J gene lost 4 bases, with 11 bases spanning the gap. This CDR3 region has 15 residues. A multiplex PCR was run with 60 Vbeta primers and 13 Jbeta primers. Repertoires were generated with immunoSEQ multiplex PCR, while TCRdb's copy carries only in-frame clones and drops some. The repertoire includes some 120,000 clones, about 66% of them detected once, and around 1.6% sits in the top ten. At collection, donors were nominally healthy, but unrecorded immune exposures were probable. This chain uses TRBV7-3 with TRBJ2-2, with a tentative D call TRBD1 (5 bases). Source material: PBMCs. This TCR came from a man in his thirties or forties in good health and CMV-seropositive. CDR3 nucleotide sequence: TGTGCCAGCAGCTTAGTCGGACACTCCACCGGGGAGCTGTTTTTT. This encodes CASSLVGHSTGELFF.